The clone carrying this T cell receptor beta chain was seen repeatedly, ten times or more. Antigen unknown. There were TCR beta CDR3 regions amplified from RNA transcripts. TCR CDR3 underwent first-round RT-PCR with the HTBI primer set. TCRdb independently ran MiXCR on the multiplex PCR reads; one entry per CDR3 protein. The table has roughly 300,000 distinct CDR3 sequences, roughly 18% seen once. These data are taken from a study of T cells in Graves' hyperthyroidism and ophthalmopathy. Study conclusions and caveats: Also found in blood were most expanded thyroid clonotypes above 0.001. Separation of ophthalmopathy from stable hyperthyroidism was achieved by a 13 V-J model.

Investigators excluded patients with uncontrolled infection, other autoimmune disease, pregnancy or lactation. Clinicians diagnosed patients from clinical symptoms, serum thyroxine and TRAb, thyroid ultrasound and orbital computed tomography. V was shortened by 5 bases and J by 0 bases, with 29 bases between the two germline ends. CDR1 and CDR2 (germline): SGHTS, YDEGEE. This CDR3 is 21 amino acids long. Sequenced material: blood. The rearrangement uses TRBV5-8 and TRBJ1-4; possible D gene TRBD1, 5 bases. The sequence was collected from a woman aged 45-60 years with Graves' hyperthyroidism. The DNA of the CDR3 is TGTGCCAGCAGTTTATCGCAGGGCGATTTTTCTCAACTCGCAACTAATGAAAAACTGTTTTTT. Protein: CASSLSQGDFSQLATNEKLFF.